Listed here are 16 T cell receptor beta chains from one sample, sequenced in a study of shared clonotypes between healthy human individuals. The data were produced by immunoSEQ multiplex PCR, yet TCRdb's version contains in-frame clones alone and is incomplete. Among some 2,400,000 clones listed, approximately 96% were seen once. The sequenced sample consisted of naive CD4+ T cells sorted from blood. Subset given: CD45RA+ positively selected. The receptors here all came from a man younger than 35 in good health.

This rearrangement joins TRBV6-1 to TRBJ2-3; 11 bases map to TRBD1. This CDR3 contains 15 residues. V lost 5 bases, J lost 13 bases, and 14 bases stayed unmatched. The germline V gene encodes CDR1 MNHNS and CDR2 SASEGT. This CDR3 is CASSKPRDRGGLEYF. The CDR3, as DNA: TGTGCCAGCAGTAAACCACGGGACAGGGGGGGACTGGAGTATTTT.

Regarding this clone: The same CDR3 is also encoded by other DNA sequences in this sample. This chain uses TRBV5-1 with TRBJ2-2; D not resolved. CDR1 and CDR2 (germline): SGHRS, YFSETQ. CDR3 length: 14 amino acids. Trimming pared 0 bases from V and 3 bases from J, leaving 6 bases between. The CDR3 DNA reads TGCGCCAGCAGCTTGGGGCAGCACACCGGGGAGCTGTTTTTT. Residues: CASSLGQHTGELFF.

The CDR3 region has the DNA TGTGCCATCAGTGGGGGGACAGGGGAAGGCTACACCTTC. Translating gives CAISGGTGEGYTF. V is TRBV10-3 and J is TRBJ1-2, with 10 bases lining up with TRBD1. Germline V gene lookup returns CDR1 ENHRY and CDR2 SYGVKD. Trimming removed 4 bases from V and 8 bases from J; junction bases left unmatched: 4. The CDR3 totals 13 residues.

This clone was seen only a few times. The chain carries TRBV5-1 and TRBJ1-3; D not resolved. The germline CDR1 and CDR2 sequences are SGHRS and YFSETQ. This CDR3 contains 14 residues. The V and J ends lost 4 bases and 0 bases respectively, with 8 bases between them. Written as DNA, the CDR3 is TGCGCCAGCAGCGCAGGAGTCTCTGGAAACACCATATATTTT. Residues: CASSAGVSGNTIYF.

V gene TRBV19 combines with J gene TRBJ1-4; perhaps TRBD1 as D (5 bases). CDR1 is LNHDA, CDR2 SQIVND, per germline (reference sequence). The CDR3 consists of 12 residues. V lost 6 bases to trimming and J lost 7 bases, with 9 bases between them. CDR3 nucleotide sequence: TGTGCCAGTAGGGGGACCGCTGAAAAACTGTTTTTT. The encoded protein is CASRGTAEKLFF.

The chain carries TRBV6-6 and TRBJ1-1, with 7 bases fitting TRBD1. After removal of 5 bases from V and 6 bases from J, the junction contained 6 bases not matched to a gene. This CDR3 region has 13 residues. Germline assignment: CDR1 MNHNY and CDR2 SVGAGI (reference sequence). Here the CDR3 reads CASSQQGSAEAFF. CDR3 DNA sequence: TGTGCCAGCAGTCAACAGGGGAGCGCTGAAGCTTTCTTT.

In DNA, the CDR3 is TGTGCCTGGAGTGTACTGACCGAGAATCAGCCCCAGCATTTT. Protein product: CAWSVLTENQPQHF. The rearrangement uses TRBV30 and TRBJ1-5; D uncertain. The CDR3 consists of 14 residues. Trimming took off 0 bases at V and 4 bases at J, with 10 bases between the two ends. The germline V gene encodes CDR1 GTSNPN and CDR2 SVGIG (reference sequence).

About this clone: Other DNA sequences in this sample translate to the same CDR3. The chain combines TRBV30 with TRBJ1-6, with D unresolved. The ends were cut back, 3 bases at V and 7 bases at J, with 4 bases in the middle. The CDR3 is 11 residues long. From germline, CDR1 is GTSNPN and CDR2 SVGIG (reference sequence). The CDR3 region has the DNA TGTGCCTGGAGGCTCAATTCACCCCTCCACTTT. Its protein product is CAWRLNSPLHF.

As for this clone: One junction end disagrees with the germline gene, perhaps due to a read error. CDR3 region: CASSFRDRYYGYTF. In nucleotides, the CDR3 is TGTGCCAGCAGCTTCCGGGACAGATACTACGGCTACACCTTC. The chain recombines TRBV7-6 with TRBJ1-2; 7 bases align to TRBD1. Germline loops: CDR1 SGHVS, CDR2 FNYEAQ. The CDR3 extends over 14 amino acids.

In this sample, this clone turned up once. The chain links TRBV10-3 to TRBJ1-5, with 7 positions matching TRBD1. This CDR3 region has 16 residues. After removal of 3 bases from V and 0 bases from J, the junction contained 5 bases not matched to a gene. CDR1 ENHRY and CDR2 SYGVKD come from the germline V gene. The CDR3: CAISDPTGNSNQPQHF. CDR3 nucleotide sequence: TGTGCCATCAGTGACCCGACAGGGAATAGCAATCAGCCCCAGCATTTT.

The rearrangement joins TRBV6-1 to TRBJ2-3, with D possibly called TRBD1 or TRBD2 (5 bases each). Germline CDR1 is MNHNS and CDR2 is SASEGT. Trimming took off 2 bases at V and 4 bases at J, with 16 bases between the two ends. The CDR3 has 16 amino acids. The CDR3 DNA sequence: TGTGCCAGCAGTGAAAGGCTGAGGGTGGGGGCAGATACGCAGTATTTT. This encodes CASSERLRVGADTQYF.

This clone was detected only once. The chain employs TRBV11-2 and TRBJ1-4; 7 bases agree with TRBD1. With V trimmed by 3 bases and J by 0 bases, 10 bases remained unmatched. In germline, CDR1 is SGHAT, CDR2 FQNNGV. The CDR3 consists of 18 residues. This CDR3 reads CASSFSGRQGSTNEKLFF. For the CDR3, the DNA is TGTGCCAGCAGCTTTAGCGGGAGACAGGGTTCAACTAATGAAAAACTGTTTTTT.

V and J are TRBV5-1 and TRBJ1-3; 7 bases line up with TRBD1. The length of the CDR3 is 18 residues. V lost 5 bases, J lost 0 bases, and 14 bases stayed unmatched. Germline CDR1 is SGHRS and CDR2 is YFSETQ. This CDR3 reads CASSSGGFPTDSGNTIYF. Written as DNA, the CDR3 is TGCGCCAGCAGTTCAGGGGGGTTTCCGACTGACTCTGGAAACACCATATATTTT.

The V and J genes are TRBV28 and TRBJ2-7; 7 bases are a match to TRBD2. The V segment lost 3 bases and the J segment 6 bases; nucleotides outside the gene matches: 2. The CDR3 contains 12 residues. Per germline, CDR1 MDHEN and CDR2 SYDVKM. The CDR3 here is CASSLGGFEQYF. The CDR3 DNA follows: TGTGCCAGCAGTTTGGGAGGGTTCGAGCAGTACTTC.

On this clone: Distinct nucleotide sequences in the sample also encode this CDR3. The chain joins TRBV30 to TRBJ2-7; D is uncertain. From germline, CDR1 is GTSNPN and CDR2 SVGIG (reference sequence). There are 12 residues in the CDR3. Trimming shortened V by 4 bases and J by 0 bases, and 7 bases separated the two germline ends. Written as DNA, the CDR3 is TGTGCCTGGACCGGTAACTCCTACGAGCAGTACTTC. Translating gives CAWTGNSYEQYF.

Concerning this clone itself: The sample carries other DNA sequences with the same CDR3. V usage is TRBV29-1 and J usage is TRBJ2-5; D unresolved. CDR3 length equals 10 residues. The germline CDR1 and CDR2 sequences are SQVTM and ANQGSEA. V was cut by 6 bases and J by 2 bases, with 4 bases left in between. CDR3 amino acids: CSVKQETQYF. The DNA of the CDR3 is TGCAGCGTAAAACAAGAGACCCAGTACTTC.